This TCR beta chain originates from a study of vaccination and CD4 T cells after COVID-19. The CDR3 sequence is 15 residues long. V gave up 0 bases and J gave up 2 bases; unmatched junction bases: 1. Germline V gene sequence: CDR1 DFQATT, CDR2 SNEGSKA (reference sequence). CD4+ T cells that had been cultured provided DNA sequenced with the Oncomine TCR Beta short-read assay. Each CDR3 protein is one row after TCRdb ran MiXCR on the PCR reads. This repertoire shows about 15,000 distinct CDR3 sequences, 40% to 50% found once; its top ten account for approximately 26%. Study results and limitations: In median terms, SARS-CoV-2-reactive clonotypes went from roughly 21 to 40, a nonsignificant rise.

Stated treatment: approximately 11-day PBMC culture with coronavirus spike peptide pools or control peptides (ViraFEST assay). Details on this clonotype: The antigen remains undetermined.

The clonotype originates from a human donor with COVID-19. The source material was cultured CD4+ T cells from blood, sampled after SARS-CoV-2 vaccination. The gene calls are TRBV20-1 and TRBJ2-7; 13 bases are shared with TRBD2. CDR3 loop: CSARDGTSGAYEQYF. The CDR3 DNA reads as TGCAGTGCTAGAGACGGGACTAGCGGGGCCTACGAGCAGTACTTC.